A selection of T cell receptor beta chains follows, all from one sample in a study of T cell repertoires in aging, cancer and after chemotherapy. In TCRdb, the multiplex PCR reads were re-called with MiXCR into one record per CDR3 protein. The sample has about 1,000 distinct CDR3 sequences, about 20% seen once. Specimen: blood. The receptors stem from a human donor with a solid tumor. Both conserved end residues are part of each CDR3. D genes are given only for firm matches. Size values are once, few and many counts, or a class for expanded clones, and some rows have none.

j_gene | abundance | v_gene | d_gene | CDR3nt | CDR3aa
TRBJ1-1 | large | TRBV30 | . | TGTGCCTGGGGCCCGGAAGGGTGGACTGAAGCTTTCTTT | CAWGPEGWTEAFF
TRBJ1-1 | large | TRBV6-5 | . | TGTGCCAGCAGTTACTCGGTTTCCGGGGGCACTGAAGCTTTCTTT | CASSYSVSGGTEAFF
TRBJ1-5 | . | TRBV4-1 | . | TGCGCCAGCAGCCAAGAACATCTGGGTCAGCCCCAGCATTTT | CASSQEHLGQPQHF
TRBJ2-3 | . | TRBV6-5 | TRBD1 | TGTGCCAGCAGTTACGGACAGGGCACAGATACGCAGTATTTT | CASSYGQGTDTQYF
TRBJ2-1 | few | TRBV11-3 | TRBD2 | TGTGCCAGCAGCTTAACCGGGACTAGCGCATCCTACAATGAGCAGTTCTTC | CASSLTGTSASYNEQFF
TRBJ1-1 | few | TRBV5-4 | . | TGTGCCAGCAGCTTGGTCAGAGGCACTGAAGCTTTCTTT | CASSLVRGTEAFF
TRBJ1-3 | large | TRBV11-3 | . | TGTGCCAGCAGCTTACGACAGGAGGGTTACACCATATATTTT | CASSLRQEGYTIYF
TRBJ1-2 | . | TRBV5-1 | TRBD1 | TGCGCCAGCAGCTCCTTTCGGGACAGGGGGGACTATGGCTACACCTTC | CASSSFRDRGDYGYTF
TRBJ2-1 | . | TRBV5-6 | . | TGTGCCAGCAGCTCCTGGACGTCGGACTACAATGAGCAGTTCTTC | CASSSWTSDYNEQFF
TRBJ1-3 | medium-sized | TRBV7-2 | . | TGTGCCAGCAGCTTAGCGCAACCGCGCTCTGGAAACACCATATATTTT | CASSLAQPRSGNTIYF
TRBJ2-1 | . | TRBV2 | . | TGTGCCAGCAGCTCATGGAATGAGCAGTTCTTC | CASSSWNEQFF
TRBJ2-7 | . | TRBV11-2 | TRBD2 | TGCGCCAGCAGCCGAAGACTAGCGGGGTCCTACGAGCAGTACTTC | CASSRRLAGSYEQYF
TRBJ1-2 | medium-sized | TRBV7-3 | . | TGTGCCAGCAGCTCCCGGACCCAGGGAGTCTATGGCTACACCTTC | CASSSRTQGVYGYTF
TRBJ1-1 | few | TRBV11-3 | . | TGTGCCAGCAGCTCCAGAGGAATGGGGAACACTGAAGCTTTCTTT | CASSSRGMGNTEAFF
TRBJ1-1 | medium-sized | TRBV30 | . | TGTGCCTGGAGCCATGGGGGGGGGACTGAAGCTTTCTTT | CAWSHGGGTEAFF
TRBJ1-5 | few | TRBV27 | . | TGTGCCAGCAGTTTAACAGGTCAGGGTCAGCCCCAGCATTTT | CASSLTGQGQPQHF